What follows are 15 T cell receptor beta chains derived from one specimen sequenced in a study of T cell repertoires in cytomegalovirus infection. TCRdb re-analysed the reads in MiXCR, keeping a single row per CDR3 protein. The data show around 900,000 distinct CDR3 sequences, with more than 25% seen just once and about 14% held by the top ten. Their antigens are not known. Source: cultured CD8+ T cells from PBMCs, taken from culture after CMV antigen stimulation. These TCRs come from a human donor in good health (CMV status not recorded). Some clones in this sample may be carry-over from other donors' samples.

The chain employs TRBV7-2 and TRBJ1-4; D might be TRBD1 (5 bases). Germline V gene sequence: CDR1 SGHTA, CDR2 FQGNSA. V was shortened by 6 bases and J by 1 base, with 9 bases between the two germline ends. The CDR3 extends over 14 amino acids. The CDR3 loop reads CASRLGVTNEKLFF. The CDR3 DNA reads TGTGCCAGCAGACTAGGGGTAACTAATGAAAAACTGTTTTTT.

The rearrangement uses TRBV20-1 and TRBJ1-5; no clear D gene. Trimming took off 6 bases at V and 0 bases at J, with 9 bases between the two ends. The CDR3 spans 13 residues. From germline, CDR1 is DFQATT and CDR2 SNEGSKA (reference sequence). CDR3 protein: CSARTVSNQPQHF. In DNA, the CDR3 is TGCAGTGCAAGGACGGTTAGCAATCAGCCCCAGCATTTT.

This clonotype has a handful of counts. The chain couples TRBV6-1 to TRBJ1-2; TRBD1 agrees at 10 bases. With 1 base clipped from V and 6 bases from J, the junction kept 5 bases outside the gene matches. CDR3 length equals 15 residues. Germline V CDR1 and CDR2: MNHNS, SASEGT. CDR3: CASSEVGTGDDGYTF. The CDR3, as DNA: TGTGCCAGCAGTGAAGTCGGGACAGGGGATGATGGCTACACCTTC.

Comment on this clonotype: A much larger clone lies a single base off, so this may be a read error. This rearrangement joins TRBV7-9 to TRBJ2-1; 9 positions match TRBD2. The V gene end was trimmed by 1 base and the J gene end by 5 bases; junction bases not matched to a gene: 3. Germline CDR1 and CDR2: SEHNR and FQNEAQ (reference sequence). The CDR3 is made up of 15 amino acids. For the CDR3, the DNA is TGTGCCAGCAGCTTAGTTAGCGGGGGAAACAATGAGCAGTTCTTC. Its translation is CASSLVSGGNNEQFF.

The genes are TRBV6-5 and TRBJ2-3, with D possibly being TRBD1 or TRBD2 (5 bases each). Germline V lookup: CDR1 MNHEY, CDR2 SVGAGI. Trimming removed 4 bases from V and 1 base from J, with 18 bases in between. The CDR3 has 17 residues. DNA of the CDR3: TGTGCCAGCAGTTTTGGGACCTCCTTACTTGGCACAGATACGCAGTATTTT. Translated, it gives CASSFGTSLLGTDTQYF.

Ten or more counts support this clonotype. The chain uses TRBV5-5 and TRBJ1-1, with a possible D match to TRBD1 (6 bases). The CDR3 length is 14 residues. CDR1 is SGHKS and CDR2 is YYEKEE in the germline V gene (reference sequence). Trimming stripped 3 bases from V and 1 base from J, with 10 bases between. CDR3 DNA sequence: TGTGCCAGCAGCTATATGACAGGGAACACTGAAGCTTTCTTT. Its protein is CASSYMTGNTEAFF. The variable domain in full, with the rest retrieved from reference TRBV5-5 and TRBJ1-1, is DAGVTQSPTHLIKTRGQQVTLRCSPISGHKSVSWYQQVLGQGPQFIFQYYEKEERGRGNFPDRFSARQFPNYSSELNVNALLLGDSALYLCASSYMTGNTEAFFGQGTRLTVV.

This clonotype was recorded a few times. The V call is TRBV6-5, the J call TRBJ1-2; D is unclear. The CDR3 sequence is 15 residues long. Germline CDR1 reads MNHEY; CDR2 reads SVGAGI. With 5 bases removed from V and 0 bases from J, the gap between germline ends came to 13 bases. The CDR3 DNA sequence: TGTGCCAGCAGTCCAGAGGTGGCCCCTAACTATGGCTACACCTTC. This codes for CASSPEVAPNYGYTF.

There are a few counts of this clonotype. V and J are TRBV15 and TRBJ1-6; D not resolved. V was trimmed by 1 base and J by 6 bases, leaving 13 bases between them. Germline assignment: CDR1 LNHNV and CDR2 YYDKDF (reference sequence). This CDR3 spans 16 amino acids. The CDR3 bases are TGTGCCACCAGCAGAGGTGAGGGCCTGAGTAATTCACCCCTCCACTTT. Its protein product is CATSRGEGLSNSPLHF.

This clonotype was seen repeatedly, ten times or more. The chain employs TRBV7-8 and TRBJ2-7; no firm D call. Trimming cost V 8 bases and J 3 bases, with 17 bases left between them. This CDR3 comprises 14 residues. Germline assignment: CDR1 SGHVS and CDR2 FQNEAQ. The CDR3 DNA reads TGTGCCAGCCAAAAGGGCGTGGTCGGCTACGAGCAGTACTTC. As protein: CASQKGVVGYEQYF.

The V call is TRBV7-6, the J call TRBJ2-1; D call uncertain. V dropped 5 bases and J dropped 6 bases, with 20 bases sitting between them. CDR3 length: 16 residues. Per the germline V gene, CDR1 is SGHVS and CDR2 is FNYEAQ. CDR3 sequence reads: CASSGVGTSGGNEQFF. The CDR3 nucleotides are TGTGCCAGCAGCGGGGTTGGTACCTCCGGCGGCAATGAGCAGTTCTTC.

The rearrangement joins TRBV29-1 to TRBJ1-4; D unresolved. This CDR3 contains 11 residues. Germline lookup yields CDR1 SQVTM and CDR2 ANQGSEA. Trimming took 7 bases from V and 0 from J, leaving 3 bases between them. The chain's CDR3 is CSATTNEKLFF. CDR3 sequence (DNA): TGCAGCGCGACAACTAATGAAAAACTGTTTTTT. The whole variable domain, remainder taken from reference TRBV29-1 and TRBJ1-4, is SAVISQKPSRDICQRGTSLTIQCQVDSQVTMMFWYRQQPGQSLTLIATANQGSEATYESGFVIDKFPISRPNLTFSTLTVSNMSPEDSSIYLCSATTNEKLFFGSGTQLSVL.

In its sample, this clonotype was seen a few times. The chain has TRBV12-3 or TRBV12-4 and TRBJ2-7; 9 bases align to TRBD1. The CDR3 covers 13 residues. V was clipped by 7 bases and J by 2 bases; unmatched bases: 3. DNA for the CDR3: TGTGCCAGCACCGGGACAGGGACCTACGAGCAGTACGTC. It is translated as CASTGTGTYEQYV.

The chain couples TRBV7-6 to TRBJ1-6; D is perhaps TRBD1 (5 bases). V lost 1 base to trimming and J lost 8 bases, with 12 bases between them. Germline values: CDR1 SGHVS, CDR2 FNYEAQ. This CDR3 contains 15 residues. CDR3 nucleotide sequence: TGTGCCAGCAGCTTAGGGGGAGGGGAGGATTCACCCCTCCACTTT. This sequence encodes CASSLGGGEDSPLHF.

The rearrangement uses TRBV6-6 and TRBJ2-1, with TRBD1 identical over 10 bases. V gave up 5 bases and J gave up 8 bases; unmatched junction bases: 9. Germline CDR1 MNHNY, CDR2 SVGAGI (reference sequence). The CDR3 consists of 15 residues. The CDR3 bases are TGTGCCAGCAGTACCCGACAGGGGGCGGCTGATGAGCAGTTCTTC. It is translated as CASSTRQGAADEQFF.

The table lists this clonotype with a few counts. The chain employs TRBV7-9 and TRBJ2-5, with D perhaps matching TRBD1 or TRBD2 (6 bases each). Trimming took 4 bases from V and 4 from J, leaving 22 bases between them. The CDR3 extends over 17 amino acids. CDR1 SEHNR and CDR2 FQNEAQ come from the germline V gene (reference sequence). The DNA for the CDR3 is TGTGCCAGCAGCTCCGGGTCCGGGGGCCTAGGGAGAGAGACCCAGTACTTC. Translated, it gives CASSSGSGGLGRETQYF.